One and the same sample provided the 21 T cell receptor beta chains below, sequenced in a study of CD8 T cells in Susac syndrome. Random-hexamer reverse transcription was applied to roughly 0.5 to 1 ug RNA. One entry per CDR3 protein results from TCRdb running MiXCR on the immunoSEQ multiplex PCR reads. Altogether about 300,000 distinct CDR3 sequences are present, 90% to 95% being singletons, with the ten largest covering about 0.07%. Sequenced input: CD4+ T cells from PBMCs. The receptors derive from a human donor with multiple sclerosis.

The chain's CDR3 is CASVIGAAIPSEAFF. The CDR3 bases are TGTGCCAGCGTGATCGGGGCAGCTATTCCGTCTGAAGCTTTCTTT. The chain links TRBV7-8 to TRBJ1-1; a weak D match, TRBD1 (5 bases). Between the trimmed V and J ends, which lost 8 bases and 6 bases, there was a span of 22 bases. The length of the CDR3 is 15 residues. Germline CDR1 is SGHVS and CDR2 is FQNEAQ. Using reference TRBV7-8 and TRBJ1-1 for the parts outside the CDR3, the full variable domain is GAGVSQSPRYKVAKRGQDVALRCDPISGHVSLFWYQQALGQGPEFLTYFQNEAQLDKSGLPSDRFFAERPEGSVSTLKIQRTQQEDSAVYLCASVIGAAIPSEAFFGQGTRLTVV.

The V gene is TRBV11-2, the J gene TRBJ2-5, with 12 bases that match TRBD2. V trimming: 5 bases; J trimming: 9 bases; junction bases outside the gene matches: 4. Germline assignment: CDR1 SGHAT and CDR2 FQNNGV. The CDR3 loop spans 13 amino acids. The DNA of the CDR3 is TGTGCCAGCAGCCCCCTAGCGGGAGGGTCCCAGTACTTC. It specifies CASSPLAGGSQYF.

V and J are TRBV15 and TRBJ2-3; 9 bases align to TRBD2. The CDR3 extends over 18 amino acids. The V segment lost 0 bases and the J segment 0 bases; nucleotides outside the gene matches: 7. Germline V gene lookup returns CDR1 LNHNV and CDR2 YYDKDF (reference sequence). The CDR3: CATSRDLMAGGSTDTQYF. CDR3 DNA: TGTGCCACCAGCAGAGATTTAATGGCGGGGGGGAGCACAGATACGCAGTATTTT.

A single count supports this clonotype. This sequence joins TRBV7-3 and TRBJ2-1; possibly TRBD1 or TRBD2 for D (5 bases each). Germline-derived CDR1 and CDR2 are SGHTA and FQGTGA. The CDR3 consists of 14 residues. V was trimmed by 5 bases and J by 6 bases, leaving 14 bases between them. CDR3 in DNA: TGTGCCAGCAGCAGTACTAGGGGCGGCAATGAGCAGTTCTTC. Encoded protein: CASSSTRGGNEQFF.

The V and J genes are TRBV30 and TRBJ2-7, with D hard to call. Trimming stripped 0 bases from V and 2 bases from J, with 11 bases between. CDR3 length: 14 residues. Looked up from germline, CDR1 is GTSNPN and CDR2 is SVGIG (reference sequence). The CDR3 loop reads CAWSVHKGTYEQYF. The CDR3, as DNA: TGTGCCTGGAGTGTACATAAGGGAACCTACGAGCAGTACTTC.

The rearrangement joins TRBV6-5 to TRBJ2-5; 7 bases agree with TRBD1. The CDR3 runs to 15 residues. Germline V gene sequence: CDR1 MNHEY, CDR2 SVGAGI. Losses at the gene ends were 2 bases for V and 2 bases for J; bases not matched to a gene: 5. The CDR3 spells CASSYQQGRQETQYF. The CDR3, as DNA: TGTGCCAGCAGTTACCAACAGGGGCGGCAAGAGACCCAGTACTTC.

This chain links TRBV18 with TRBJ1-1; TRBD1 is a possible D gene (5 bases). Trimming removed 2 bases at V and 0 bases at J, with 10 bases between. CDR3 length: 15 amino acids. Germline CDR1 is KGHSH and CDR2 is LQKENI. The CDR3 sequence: CASSPGAGMNTEAFF. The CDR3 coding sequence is TGTGCCAGCTCACCAGGGGCAGGGATGAACACTGAAGCTTTCTTT.

This chain's CDR3 is CASSLDEGYGYTF. CDR3 in DNA: TGTGCCAGCAGCTTGGATGAAGGGTATGGCTACACCTTC. J is TRBJ1-2 and V is TRBV7-3; D is unclear. Trimming left V 3 bases short and J 5 bases short, with 10 bases between. CDR1 SGHTA and CDR2 FQGTGA come from the germline V gene. The CDR3 runs 13 residues.

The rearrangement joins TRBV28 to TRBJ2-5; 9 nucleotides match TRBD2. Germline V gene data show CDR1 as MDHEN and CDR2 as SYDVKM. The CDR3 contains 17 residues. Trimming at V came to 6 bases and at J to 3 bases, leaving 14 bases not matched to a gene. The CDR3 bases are TGTGCCAGCAGCTCAATCGGGGGGCTAGCGGGGAAAGAGACCCAGTACTTC. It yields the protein CASSSIGGLAGKETQYF.

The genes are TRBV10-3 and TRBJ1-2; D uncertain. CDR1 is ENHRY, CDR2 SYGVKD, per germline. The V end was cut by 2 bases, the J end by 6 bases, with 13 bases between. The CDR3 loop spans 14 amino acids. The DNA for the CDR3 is TGTGCCATCAGTGAGGGCAGGCTGGAAGATGGCTACACCTTC. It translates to CAISEGRLEDGYTF.

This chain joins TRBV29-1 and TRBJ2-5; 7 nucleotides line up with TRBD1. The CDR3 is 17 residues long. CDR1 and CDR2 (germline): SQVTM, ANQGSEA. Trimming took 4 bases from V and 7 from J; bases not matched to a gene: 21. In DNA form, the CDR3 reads TGCAGCGTTGGTTGGCCCCCCAGACAGGGCTTCCTGGCGACCCAGTACTTC. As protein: CSVGWPPRQGFLATQYF.

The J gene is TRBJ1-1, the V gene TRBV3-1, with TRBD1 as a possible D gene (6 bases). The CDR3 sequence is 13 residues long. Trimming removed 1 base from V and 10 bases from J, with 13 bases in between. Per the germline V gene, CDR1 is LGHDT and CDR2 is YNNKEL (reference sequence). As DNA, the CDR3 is TGTGCCAGCAGCCAAGGTTACAGGGCTGGAGCTTTCTTT. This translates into CASSQGYRAGAFF.

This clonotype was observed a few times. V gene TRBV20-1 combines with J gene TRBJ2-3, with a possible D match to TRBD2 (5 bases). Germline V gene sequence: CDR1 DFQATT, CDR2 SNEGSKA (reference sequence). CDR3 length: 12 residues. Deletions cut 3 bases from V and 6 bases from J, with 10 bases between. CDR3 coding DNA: TGCAGTGCTAGGTCACCGGGGGATACGCAGTATTTT. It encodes CSARSPGDTQYF.

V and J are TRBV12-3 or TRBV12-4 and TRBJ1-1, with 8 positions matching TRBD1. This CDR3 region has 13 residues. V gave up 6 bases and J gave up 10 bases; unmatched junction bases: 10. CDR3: CASSPTGGRGAFF. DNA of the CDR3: TGTGCCAGCAGCCCCACAGGGGGACGTGGAGCTTTCTTT.

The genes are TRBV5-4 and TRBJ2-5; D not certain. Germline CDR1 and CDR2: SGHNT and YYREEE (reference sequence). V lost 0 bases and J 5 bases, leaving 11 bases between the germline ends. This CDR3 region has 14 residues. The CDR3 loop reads CASSLGGLGETQYF. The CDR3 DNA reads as TGTGCCAGCAGCTTGGGAGGATTGGGGGAGACCCAGTACTTC.

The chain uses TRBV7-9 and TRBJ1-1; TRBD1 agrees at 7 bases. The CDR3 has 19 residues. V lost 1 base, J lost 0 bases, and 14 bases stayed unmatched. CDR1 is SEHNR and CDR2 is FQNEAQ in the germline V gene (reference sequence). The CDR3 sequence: CASSLGVGFPRGLNTEAFF. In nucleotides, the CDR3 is TGTGCCAGCAGCTTAGGGGTGGGATTCCCAAGGGGGCTGAACACTGAAGCTTTCTTT.

In DNA, the CDR3 is TGTGCCAGCACCGGACCGGACAGAAACTATGGCTACACCTTC. It specifies CASTGPDRNYGYTF. The chain has TRBV9 and TRBJ1-2, with D possibly being TRBD1 (6 bases). The V gene's germline CDR1 is SGDLS and CDR2 YYNGEE. V lost 6 bases, J lost 2 bases, and 14 bases lay in between. The CDR3 totals 14 residues.

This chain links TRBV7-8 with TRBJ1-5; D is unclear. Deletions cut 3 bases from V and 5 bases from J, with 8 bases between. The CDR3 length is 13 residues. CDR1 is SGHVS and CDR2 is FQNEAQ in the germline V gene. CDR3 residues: CASSFNEDQPQHF. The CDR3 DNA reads TGTGCCAGCAGCTTTAATGAGGATCAGCCCCAGCATTTT.

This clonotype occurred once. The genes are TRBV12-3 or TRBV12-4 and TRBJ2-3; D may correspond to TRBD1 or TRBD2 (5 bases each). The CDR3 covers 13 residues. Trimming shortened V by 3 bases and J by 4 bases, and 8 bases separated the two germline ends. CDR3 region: CASSFGAADTQYF. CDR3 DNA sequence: TGTGCCAGCAGTTTCGGGGCCGCAGATACGCAGTATTTT.

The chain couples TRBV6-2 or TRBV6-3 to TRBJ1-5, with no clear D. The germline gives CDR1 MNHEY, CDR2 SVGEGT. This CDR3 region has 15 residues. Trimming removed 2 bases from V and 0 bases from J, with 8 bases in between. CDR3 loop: CASSYEGYSNQPQHF. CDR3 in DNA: TGTGCCAGCAGTTACGAGGGCTATAGCAATCAGCCCCAGCATTTT.

The CDR3 sequence is CASSYSGAGVNGELFF. The CDR3 region has the DNA TGTGCCAGCAGTTATTCTGGAGCGGGGGTAAACGGGGAGCTGTTTTTT. The chain carries TRBV27 and TRBJ2-2; 8 nucleotides agree with TRBD2. The length of the CDR3 is 16 residues. Germline assignment: CDR1 MNHEY and CDR2 SMNVEV (reference sequence). V shed 4 bases, J shed 7 bases, and the junction held 11 bases outside the gene matches.